This record looks at one T cell receptor (beta chain) sequence and its context. These data originate in a study of blood T cell repertoires in COVID-19. Study information: T cells, B-cell-depleted T cells, or PBMCs provided the cDNA or gDNA that served as material.

The CDR3 contains 14 residues. V trimming: 8 bases; J trimming: 3 bases; junction bases outside the gene matches: 10. CDR1 is SNHLY and CDR2 is FYNNEI in the germline V gene. Source study methods: By means of reference gene primer amplification, nucleated cell counts were estimated. Only in-frame clones appear in the TCRdb table, and some are missing; sequencing was by immunoSEQ multiplex PCR. V and J calls and clone size come straight from that table; D and trimming were deduced from the DNA. Of some 490,000 clones in the sample, roughly nine tenths were seen once. This clonotype was obtained from a woman aged 55-75 years who had recovered from COVID-19. The rearrangement links TRBV2 to TRBJ2-7, with TRBD1 matching 7 bases. The sample taken for sequencing was PBMCs or T cells enriched from blood (not recorded which). CDR3 DNA sequence: TGTGCCAGCCACCGGGACAGTGCCTTCTACGAGCAGTACGTC. Translation gives CASHRDSAFYEQYV.